The entry below gives a single TCR beta chain sequence along with its context. Its target is not known. TCRdb reprocessed the RT-PCR reads with MiXCR, giving one entry per CDR3 protein. Of around 580,000 distinct CDR3 sequences listed, 12% to 15% are singletons. This sample is drawn from a study of response to subunit inactivated influenza vaccine. Study conclusions and caveats: Authors proposed each seasonal influenza vaccination draws in few new T cells.

Germline V gene data show CDR1 as SQVTM and CDR2 as ANQGSEA. This CDR3 comprises 10 residues. The ends were cut back, 4 bases at V and 11 bases at J, with 11 bases in the middle. Sequences were derived from PBMCs from blood, sampled approximately 13 days after vaccination. This chain links TRBV29-1 with TRBJ1-1; D possibly corresponds to TRBD1 (5 bases). This clonotype was obtained from a man between 50 and 59 years old who received an inactivated influenza vaccine. For the CDR3, the DNA is TGCAGCGTTGGGGCGGGGCCGGCTTTCTTT. This gives the protein CSVGAGPAFF.